The clone carrying this TCR beta chain was counted a single time. The antigen is unknown. These data come from a study of T cell clonotyping in hematopoietic cell transplantation. Study-wide results and limits: Few recipient clonotypes overlapped donors; over 97% were de novo at given depth. Recipient TCR diversity dropped after transplant; expanded clonotypes rose from day 30 to 180.

Clones were sequenced by immunoSEQ multiplex PCR, and TCRdb holds only the in-frame ones, with some missing. There are about 43,000 clones in the sample; around 96% occur only once, and about 0.91% lies in the top ten. Germline V gene data show CDR1 as SEHNR and CDR2 as FQNEAQ (reference sequence). The CDR3 is made up of 15 amino acids. V shed 4 bases and J shed 2 bases, with 15 bases lying between them. This chain links TRBV7-9 with TRBJ2-7, with a tentative D call TRBD2 (5 bases). Sequencing was carried out using peripheral blood mononuclear cells. This sequence originates from a young man in good health. Some clones in this sample may be carry-over from other donors' samples. This chain's CDR3 is CASSSGGRVTYEQYF. The CDR3 DNA reads as TGTGCCAGCAGCTCCGGAGGCAGAGTGACCTACGAGCAGTACTTC. Supplemented by reference TRBV7-9 and TRBJ2-7, the full variable domain reads DTGVSQNPRHKITKRGQNVTFRCDPISEHNRLYWYRQTLGQGPEFLTYFQNEAQLEKSRLLSDRFSAERPKGSFSTLEIQRTEQGDSAMYLCASSSGGRVTYEQYFGPGTRLTVT.